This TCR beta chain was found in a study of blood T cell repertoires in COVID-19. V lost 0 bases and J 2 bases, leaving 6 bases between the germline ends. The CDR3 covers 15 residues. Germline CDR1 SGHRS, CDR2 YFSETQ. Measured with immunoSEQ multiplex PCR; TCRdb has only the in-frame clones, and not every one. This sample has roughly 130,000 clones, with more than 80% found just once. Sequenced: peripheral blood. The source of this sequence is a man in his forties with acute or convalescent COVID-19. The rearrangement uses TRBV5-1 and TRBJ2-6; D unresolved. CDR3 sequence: CASSLDIAGANVLTF. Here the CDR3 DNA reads TGCGCCAGCAGCTTGGACATTGCTGGGGCCAACGTCCTGACTTTC.